This T cell receptor (beta chain) is drawn from a study of cytomegalovirus exposure and HLA in healthy donors. This clone was detected a few times. 60 Vbeta and 13 Jbeta primers were used in PCR. Assay: immunoSEQ multiplex PCR; the TCRdb copy retains only in-frame clones and omits some. The sample has approximately 150,000 clones; around three quarters are singletons. The CDR3 is 14 residues long. The germline V gene encodes CDR1 SEHNR and CDR2 FQNEAQ (reference sequence). The V gene lost 5 bases and the J gene lost 5 bases, with 13 bases spanning the gap. The gene calls are TRBV7-9 and TRBJ2-1; a possible D gene is TRBD1 (6 bases). The receptor was derived from a man aged 40-55 years in good health and CMV-seronegative. The sample consisted of PBMCs. The CDR3: CASSLQGNHNEQFF. The CDR3 DNA reads as TGTGCCAGCAGCCTCCAGGGGAACCACAATGAGCAGTTCTTC.